The 14 T cell receptor beta chains listed next were all sequenced from one sample in a study of PD-1 blockade in classical Hodgkin lymphoma. Profiling relied on immunoSEQ multiplex PCR, and the TCRdb table lists in-frame clones only, not all of them. Of 20,000 to 25,000 clones listed, around three quarters are singletons. The sample's time point: cycle 4 day 1 (C4D1), after more than five weeks of nivolumab. Patients all relapsed after autologous stem cell transplantation, and there was variation in brentuximab vedotin exposure. Magnetic negative selection of thawed PBMCs was the method by which CD4+ T cells were purified. The sequenced sample was CD4+ T cells from blood, obtained before the fourth cycle of nivolumab. All receptors derive from a human donor with classical Hodgkin lymphoma.

The V gene is TRBV6-1, the J gene TRBJ2-2, with TRBD2 matching 11 bases. The germline V gene encodes CDR1 MNHNS and CDR2 SASEGT. Trimming cost V 1 base and J 6 bases; bases outside gene matches: 10. The CDR3 sequence is 18 residues long. As DNA, the CDR3 is TGTGCCAGCAGTGAAGGACTAGCGGGGCGAGAAGGGGCCGGGGAGCTGTTTTTT. Translated, it gives CASSEGLAGREGAGELFF.

The chain employs TRBV30 and TRBJ2-7, with no clear D. CDR1 and CDR2 from the germline V gene are GTSNPN and SVGIG (reference sequence). The length of the CDR3 is 14 residues. Trimming shortened V by 0 bases and J by 8 bases, and 17 bases separated the two germline ends. The chain's CDR3 is CAWSVRPVRGKQYF. The DNA for the CDR3 is TGTGCCTGGAGTGTACGGCCGGTTCGTGGTAAGCAGTACTTC.

This clone was counted between two and nine times. The rearrangement uses TRBV2 and TRBJ2-7; TRBD1 might be the D (6 bases). The CDR3 runs 12 residues. Germline assignment: CDR1 SNHLY and CDR2 FYNNEI. V lost 5 bases to trimming and J lost 7 bases, with 12 bases between them. The CDR3 bases are TGTGCCAGCAGTTACAGGGTTCCGGAGCAGTACTTC. It translates to CASSYRVPEQYF.

This chain uses TRBV5-1 with TRBJ2-5; D not certain. The V gene lost 0 bases and the J gene lost 4 bases, with 10 bases spanning the gap. The CDR3 runs to 14 residues. Germline lookup yields CDR1 SGHRS and CDR2 YFSETQ. This CDR3 reads CASSLDLGVETQYF. CDR3 bases: TGCGCCAGCAGCTTGGATCTAGGCGTAGAGACCCAGTACTTC. Together with reference TRBV5-1 and TRBJ2-5, the CDR3 gives the full variable domain: KAGVTQTPRYLIKTRGQQVTLSCSPISGHRSVSWYQQTPGQGLQFLFEYFSETQRNKGNFPGRFSGRQFSNSRSEMNVSTLELGDSALYLCASSLDLGVETQYFGPGTRLLVL.

A few counts support this clone. J is TRBJ1-5 and V is TRBV12-2; no check of the table's D call, TRBD1, against the DNA was made. TRBV12-2 is assigned pseudogene status. This CDR3 has 15 amino acids. The CDR3 DNA reads as TGTGCAAGTCGCTCACAGGGGGAGCGGAATCAGCCCCAGCATTTT. Encoded protein: CASRSQGERNQPQHF.

This rearrangement joins TRBV5-1 to TRBJ1-2; 11 bases agree with TRBD1. Per germline, CDR1 SGHRS and CDR2 YFSETQ. The ends lost 0 bases at V and 7 bases at J; junction bases unmatched: 14. This CDR3 comprises 18 residues. The CDR3 DNA reads TGCGCCAGCAGCTTGGGTAGGCTGACGGGACAGGGGGATCGTGGCTACACCTTC. It codes for CASSLGRLTGQGDRGYTF.

In nucleotides, the CDR3 is TGTGCCAGCAGGGAGTTGTTGGGACCCCTCCACTTT. Translation gives CASRELLGPLHF. This rearrangement joins TRBV2 to TRBJ1-6; D gene unclear. This CDR3 is 12 amino acids long. Trimming removed 6 bases from V and 12 bases from J, with 12 bases in between. In germline, CDR1 is SNHLY, CDR2 FYNNEI.

This chain uses TRBV10-1 with TRBJ2-3; unclear D gene. Trimming cost V 4 bases and J 4 bases, with 15 bases left between them. From germline, CDR1 is WNHNN and CDR2 SYGVQD (reference sequence). CDR3 length: 15 residues. CDR3 nucleotides: TGCGCCAGCAGTGGGCCCCTAGGGAAGGCAGATACGCAGTATTTT. This gives the protein CASSGPLGKADTQYF.

The chain joins TRBV30 to TRBJ1-2, with 7 bases identical to TRBD1. The CDR3 contains 15 residues. Losses at the gene ends were 0 bases for V and 7 bases for J; bases not matched to a gene: 11. CDR1 and CDR2 (germline): GTSNPN, SVGIG (reference sequence). DNA of the CDR3: TGTGCCTGGAGTGTACAACCAGGGGGAGGTTCTGGCTACACCTTC. It codes for CAWSVQPGGGSGYTF.

The sample holds a few counts of this clone. V is TRBV5-1 and J is TRBJ2-7, with unresolved D. From germline, CDR1 is SGHRS and CDR2 YFSETQ. The CDR3 has 12 amino acids. Deletions cut 4 bases from V and 0 bases from J, with 5 bases between. In DNA form, the CDR3 reads TGCGCCAGCAGCACGGGCTCCTACGAGCAGTACTTC. Its translation is CASSTGSYEQYF.

This clone is a singleton in its sample. Here the CDR3 DNA reads TGTGCCAGCAGTCCCCCGGCTAGCGGGTACAATGAGCAGTTCTTC. It encodes CASSPPASGYNEQFF. The chain combines TRBV7-2 with TRBJ2-1; 8 nucleotides agree with TRBD2. Germline assignment: CDR1 SGHTA and CDR2 FQGNSA. The CDR3 loop spans 15 amino acids. After removal of 6 bases from V and 4 bases from J, the junction contained 8 bases not matched to a gene.

The rearrangement links TRBV5-1 to TRBJ2-3; TRBD2 aligns across 7 bases. Germline V gene data show CDR1 as SGHRS and CDR2 as YFSETQ. With V trimmed by 0 bases and J by 4 bases, 11 bases remained unmatched. The CDR3 covers 17 residues. The CDR3 reads CASSLAPQRGYSDTQYF. CDR3 in DNA: TGCGCCAGCAGCTTGGCACCACAGCGGGGTTATTCAGATACGCAGTATTTT.

This clone has a handful of counts. V usage is TRBV18 and J usage is TRBJ2-7, with 7 bases matching TRBD1. V dropped 2 bases and J dropped 0; count of bases not matched to a gene: 1. Germline CDR1 reads KGHSH; CDR2 reads LQKENI. There are 14 residues in the CDR3. The CDR3 spells CASSPGTASYEQYF. The CDR3 nucleotides read TGTGCCAGCTCACCAGGGACAGCCTCCTACGAGCAGTACTTC.

The chain employs TRBV27 and TRBJ2-6, with D perhaps TRBD1 (6 bases). V was clipped by 6 bases and J by 2 bases, with 11 bases between them. There are 15 residues in the CDR3. Germline CDR1 MNHEY, CDR2 SMNVEV (reference sequence). CDR3 loop: CASRRTGPGANVLTF. The DNA of the CDR3 is TGTGCCAGCAGGAGAACAGGGCCTGGGGCCAACGTCCTGACTTTC.